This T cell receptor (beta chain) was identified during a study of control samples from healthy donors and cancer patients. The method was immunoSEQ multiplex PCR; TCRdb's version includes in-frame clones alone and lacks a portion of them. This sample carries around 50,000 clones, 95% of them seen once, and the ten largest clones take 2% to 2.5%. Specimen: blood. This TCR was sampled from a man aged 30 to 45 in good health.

The CDR3 loop reads CASSSLGYSTNSPLHF. CDR3 DNA: TGTGCCAGCAGTTCCCTTGGCTACTCGACTAATTCACCCCTCCACTTT. The chain uses TRBV27 and TRBJ1-6; D call uncertain. The germline V gene encodes CDR1 MNHEY and CDR2 SMNVEV (reference sequence). The CDR3 runs to 16 residues. V lost 4 bases to trimming and J lost 6 bases, with 16 bases between them.